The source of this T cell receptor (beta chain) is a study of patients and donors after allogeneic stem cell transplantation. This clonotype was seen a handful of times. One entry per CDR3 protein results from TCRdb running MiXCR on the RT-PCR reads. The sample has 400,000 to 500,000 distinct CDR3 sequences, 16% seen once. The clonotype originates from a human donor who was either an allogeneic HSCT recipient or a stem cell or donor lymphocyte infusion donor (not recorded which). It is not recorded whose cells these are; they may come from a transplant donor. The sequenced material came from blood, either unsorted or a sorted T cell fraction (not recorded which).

The CDR3 is CASSHGTGNRGEQYF. The CDR3 DNA reads TGTGCCAGCAGCCACGGGACAGGGAATCGGGGCGAGCAGTACTTC. The rearrangement links TRBV3-1 to TRBJ2-7; 9 nucleotides align to TRBD1. The germline V gene has CDR1 LGHDT and CDR2 YNNKEL (reference sequence). V lost 3 bases, J lost 6 bases, and 9 bases stayed unmatched. There are 15 residues in the CDR3.